The present entry profiles one TCR beta chain with its context. Amplification of TCR beta CDR3 regions was performed using RNA transcripts as template. The HTBI primer set drove a first-round RT-PCR of the TCR CDR3. TCRdb passed the multiplex PCR reads through MiXCR, listing each CDR3 protein once. This sample has 730,000 or so distinct CDR3 sequences, with 15% to 20% found just once. The data are from a study of T cells in Graves' hyperthyroidism and ophthalmopathy. CDR1 and CDR2 (germline): SQVTM, ANQGSEA. V lost 6 bases to trimming and J lost 4 bases; unmatched junction nucleotides: 19. This CDR3 is 18 amino acids long.

The rearrangement uses TRBV29-1 and TRBJ2-3, with 10 positions matching TRBD1. The TCR was taken from a woman between 50 and 59 years old with Graves' hyperthyroidism that later progressed to Graves' ophthalmopathy. Sample: blood. The CDR3 DNA follows: TGCAGCGTAACCCGCAGAGGGACAGGGGCCTTTTGGGCAGATACGCAGTATTTT. Protein sequence: CSVTRRGTGAFWADTQYF.